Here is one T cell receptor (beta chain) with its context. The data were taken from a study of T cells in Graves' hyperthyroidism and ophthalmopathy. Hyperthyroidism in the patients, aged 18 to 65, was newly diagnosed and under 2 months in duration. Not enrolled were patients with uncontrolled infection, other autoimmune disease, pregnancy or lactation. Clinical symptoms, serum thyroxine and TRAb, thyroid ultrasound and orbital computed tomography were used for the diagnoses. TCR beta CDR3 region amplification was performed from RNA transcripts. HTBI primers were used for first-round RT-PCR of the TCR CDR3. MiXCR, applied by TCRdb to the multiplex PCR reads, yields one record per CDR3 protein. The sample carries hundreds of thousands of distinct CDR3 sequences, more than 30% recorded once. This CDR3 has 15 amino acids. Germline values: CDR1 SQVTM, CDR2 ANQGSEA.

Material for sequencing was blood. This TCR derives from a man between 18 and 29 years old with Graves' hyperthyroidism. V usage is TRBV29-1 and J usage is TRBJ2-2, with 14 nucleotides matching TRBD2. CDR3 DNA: TGCAGTGGACTAGCGGGAGGAGGGGACACCGGGGAGCTGTTTTTT. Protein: CSGLAGGGDTGELFF.